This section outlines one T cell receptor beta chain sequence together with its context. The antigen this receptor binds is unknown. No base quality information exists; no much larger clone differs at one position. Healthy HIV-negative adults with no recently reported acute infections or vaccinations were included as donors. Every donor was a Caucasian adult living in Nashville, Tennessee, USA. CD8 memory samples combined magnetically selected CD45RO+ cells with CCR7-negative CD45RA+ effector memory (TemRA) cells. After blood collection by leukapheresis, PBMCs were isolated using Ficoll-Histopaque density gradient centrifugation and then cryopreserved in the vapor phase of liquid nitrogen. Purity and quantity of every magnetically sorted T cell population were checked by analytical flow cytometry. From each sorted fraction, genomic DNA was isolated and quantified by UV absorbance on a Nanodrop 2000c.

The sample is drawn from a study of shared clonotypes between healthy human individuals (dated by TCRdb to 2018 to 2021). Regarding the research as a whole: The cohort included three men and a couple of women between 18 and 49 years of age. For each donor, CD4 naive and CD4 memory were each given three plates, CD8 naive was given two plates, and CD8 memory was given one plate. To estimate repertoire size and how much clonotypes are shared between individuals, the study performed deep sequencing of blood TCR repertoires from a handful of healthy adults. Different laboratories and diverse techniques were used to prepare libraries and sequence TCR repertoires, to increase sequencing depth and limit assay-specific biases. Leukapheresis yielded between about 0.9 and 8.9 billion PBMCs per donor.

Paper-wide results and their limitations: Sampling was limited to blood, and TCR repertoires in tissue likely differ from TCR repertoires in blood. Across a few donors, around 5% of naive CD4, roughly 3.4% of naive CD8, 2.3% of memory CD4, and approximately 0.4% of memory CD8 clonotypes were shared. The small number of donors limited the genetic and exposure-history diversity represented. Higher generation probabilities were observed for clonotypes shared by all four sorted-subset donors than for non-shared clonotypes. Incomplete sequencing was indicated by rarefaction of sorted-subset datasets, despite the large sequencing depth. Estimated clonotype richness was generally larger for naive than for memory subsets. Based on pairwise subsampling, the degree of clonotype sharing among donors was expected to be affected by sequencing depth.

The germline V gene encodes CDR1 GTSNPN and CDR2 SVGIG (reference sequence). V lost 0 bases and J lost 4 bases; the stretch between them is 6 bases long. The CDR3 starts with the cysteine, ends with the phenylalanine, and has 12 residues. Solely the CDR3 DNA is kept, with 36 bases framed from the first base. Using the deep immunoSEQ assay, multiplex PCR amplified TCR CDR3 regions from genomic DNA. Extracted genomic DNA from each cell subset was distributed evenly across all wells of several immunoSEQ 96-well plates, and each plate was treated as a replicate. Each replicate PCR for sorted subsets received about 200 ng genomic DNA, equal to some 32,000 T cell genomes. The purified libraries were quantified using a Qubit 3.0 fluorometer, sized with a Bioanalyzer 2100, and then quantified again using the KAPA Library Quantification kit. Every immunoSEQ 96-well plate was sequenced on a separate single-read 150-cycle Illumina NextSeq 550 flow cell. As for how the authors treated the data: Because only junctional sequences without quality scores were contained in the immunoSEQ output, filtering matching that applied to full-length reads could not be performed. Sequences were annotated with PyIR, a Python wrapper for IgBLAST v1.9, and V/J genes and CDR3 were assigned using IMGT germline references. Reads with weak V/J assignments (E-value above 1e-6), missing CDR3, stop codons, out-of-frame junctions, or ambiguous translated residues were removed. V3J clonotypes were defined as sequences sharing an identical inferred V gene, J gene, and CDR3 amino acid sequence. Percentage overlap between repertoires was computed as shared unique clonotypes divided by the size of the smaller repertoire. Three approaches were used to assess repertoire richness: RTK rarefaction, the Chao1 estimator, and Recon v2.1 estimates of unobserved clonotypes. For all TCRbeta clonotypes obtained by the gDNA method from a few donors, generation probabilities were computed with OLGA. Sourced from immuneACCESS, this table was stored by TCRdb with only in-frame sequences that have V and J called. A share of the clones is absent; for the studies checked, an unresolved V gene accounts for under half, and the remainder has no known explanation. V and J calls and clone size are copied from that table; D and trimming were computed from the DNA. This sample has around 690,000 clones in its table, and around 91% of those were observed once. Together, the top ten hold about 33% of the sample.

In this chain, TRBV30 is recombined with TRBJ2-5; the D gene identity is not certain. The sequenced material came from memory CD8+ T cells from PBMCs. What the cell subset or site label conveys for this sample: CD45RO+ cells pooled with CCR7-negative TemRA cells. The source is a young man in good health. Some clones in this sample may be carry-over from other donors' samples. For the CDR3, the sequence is CAWSVLRETQYF. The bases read TGTGCCTGGAGTGTACTCCGAGAGACCCAGTACTTC.